The 9 T cell receptor beta chains in this list originate from one sample, sequenced in a study of vaccination and CD4 T cells after COVID-19. No antigen has been assigned to these receptors. Scientists ran DNA taken from cultured CD4+ T cells through the Oncomine TCR Beta short-read assay for sequencing. TCRdb reprocessed the PCR reads via MiXCR and lists one record per CDR3 protein. This table has around 19,000 distinct CDR3 sequences, around 48% appearing once. Noted treatment: roughly nine-day PBMC culture with coronavirus spike peptide pools or control peptides (ViraFEST assay). The source was CD4+ T cells from blood, cultured in vitro, collected before SARS-CoV-2 vaccination. The receptors were sampled from a human donor who had recovered from COVID-19.

The chain joins TRBV6-1 to TRBJ1-5; 10 bases fit TRBD1. CDR1 and CDR2 from the germline V gene are MNHNS and SASEGT. V dropped 3 bases and J dropped 1; count of bases not matched to a gene: 6. The CDR3 is 17 residues long. The CDR3 coding sequence is TGTGCCAGCAGTGACCGGGACAGGGGTGCGAGCAATCAGCCCCAGCATTTT. Amino acids: CASSDRDRGASNQPQHF.

V usage is TRBV10-2 and J usage is TRBJ1-5; D perhaps matches TRBD1 (5 bases). The germline V gene has CDR1 WSHSY and CDR2 SAAADI. The CDR3 totals 16 residues. V was trimmed by 2 bases and J by 2 bases, leaving 13 bases between them. The CDR3 DNA reads as TGCGCCAGCAGTGAGCTCCACGGGGGGGGCAATCAGCCCCAGCATTTT. Translated, it gives CASSELHGGGNQPQHF.

The chain joins TRBV20-1 to TRBJ1-5; D is undetermined. Deletions cut 5 bases from V and 3 bases from J, with 23 bases between. The germline V gene encodes CDR1 DFQATT and CDR2 SNEGSKA (reference sequence). The CDR3 runs to 17 residues. CDR3 DNA sequence: TGCAGTGCTGATGCAGAGTTAGCGCTGGGGTCCAATCAGCCCCAGCATTTT. This gives the protein CSADAELALGSNQPQHF.

The chain employs TRBV20-1 and TRBJ1-1; 7 bases are shared with TRBD1. The CDR3 runs to 16 residues. J was trimmed by 4 bases and V by 5 bases; bases with no gene match: 16. CDR1 DFQATT and CDR2 SNEGSKA come from the germline V gene (reference sequence). In nucleotides, the CDR3 is TGCAGTGCTCCAAAAGCAGGGGGAGAACAGGGCACTGAAGCTTTCTTT. Translating it yields CSAPKAGGEQGTEAFF.

This chain connects TRBV6-1 to TRBJ1-2; D not resolved. V was shortened by 6 bases and J by 1 base, with 12 bases between the two germline ends. The CDR3 runs 14 residues. Germline assignment: CDR1 MNHNS and CDR2 SASEGT. The CDR3 loop is CASSGDTNNYGYTF. The CDR3 DNA reads TGTGCCAGCAGCGGCGACACGAATAACTATGGCTACACCTTC.

The chain uses TRBV4-1 and TRBJ2-2; D possibly corresponds to TRBD1 (6 bases). CDR1 is MGHRA, CDR2 YSYEKL, per germline. CDR3 length: 15 amino acids. Trimming pared 3 bases from V and 3 bases from J, leaving 11 bases between. CDR3 loop: CASSHPGQHTGELFF. In DNA form, the CDR3 reads TGCGCCAGCAGCCACCCGGGACAACACACCGGGGAGCTGTTTTTT.

A remark on this clonotype: One end of the junction is discordant with germline, which a read error may explain. This rearrangement joins TRBV15 to TRBJ1-2, with a possible D match to TRBD1 (5 bases). The germline V gene encodes CDR1 LNHNV and CDR2 YYDKDF (reference sequence). This CDR3 spans 13 amino acids. The CDR3 sequence is CATSRGGGLSPHF. The DNA of the CDR3 is TGTGCCACCAGCAGAGGGGGGGGACTCTCGCCCCACTTC.

J is TRBJ2-7 and V is TRBV7-2; D is uncertain. CDR3 length equals 14 residues. Germline V gives CDR1 SGHTA, CDR2 FQGNSA. Trimming cost V 1 base and J 4 bases, with 11 bases left between them. The CDR3 nucleotides read TGTGCCAGCAGCTTAGGCACAGCTTATTACGAGCAGTACTTC. It encodes CASSLGTAYYEQYF.

The chain is built from TRBV20-1 and TRBJ2-1, with 16 bases identical to TRBD2. Germline loops: CDR1 DFQATT, CDR2 SNEGSKA (reference sequence). V was pared by 1 base and J by 0 bases, with 9 bases of the junction left unmatched. The CDR3 spans 20 residues. The CDR3 DNA is TGCAGTGCTAGAGTTCCTCCGGGACTAGCGGGGGGGAGCTCCTACAATGAGCAGTTCTTC. Translation: CSARVPPGLAGGSSYNEQFF.